The 2 T cell receptor beta chains in this list originate from one sample, sequenced in a study of T-cell memory formation after mild COVID-19. TCRdb recomputed calls from the 5' RACE reads with MiXCR, one row per CDR3 protein. This table holds around 500,000 distinct CDR3 sequences, about 18% found once. The specimen sequenced was PBMCs or a T cell subset sorted from them (not recorded which). The source of these receptors is an adult woman who had mild COVID-19 (a few samples of this study predate the infection). Cell type and time point are not known.

This clonotype was counted between two and nine times. The rearrangement uses TRBV5-4 and TRBJ2-7, with 13 bases lining up with TRBD2. From germline, CDR1 is SGHNT and CDR2 YYREEE (reference sequence). With V trimmed by 0 bases and J by 5 bases, 5 bases remained unmatched. This CDR3 comprises 16 residues. The CDR3 loop reads CASSLAGTSGIHEQYF. In nucleotides, the CDR3 is TGTGCCAGCAGCTTGGCCGGGACTAGCGGGATCCACGAGCAGTACTTC.

The chain uses TRBV4-1 and TRBJ2-7; 11 nucleotides match TRBD1. The germline CDR1 and CDR2 sequences are MGHRA and YSYEKL. Trimming at V came to 3 bases and at J to 2 bases, leaving 6 bases not matched to a gene. The CDR3 is 16 residues long. The CDR3 is CASSQEWDRGTYEQYF. The DNA for the CDR3 is TGCGCCAGCAGCCAGGAATGGGACAGGGGGACCTACGAGCAGTACTTC.